The rows below give T cell receptor beta chains drawn from one sample of a study of breast tumors, draining lymph nodes, adjacent tissues. A single record per CDR3 protein comes from TCRdb applying MiXCR to the multiplex PCR reads. The top ten clones hold approximately 3.6% of a sample with some 230,000 distinct CDR3 sequences, less than 40% of them seen once. Sequenced input: axillary lymph node tissue. The receptors were gathered from a female donor with breast cancer. Some clones in this sample may be carry-over from other donors' samples. Both conserved end residues are part of each CDR3. The order of the fields is D gene, clone size, V gene, J gene, CDR3 protein, CDR3 DNA. A D gene is named only where the DNA matches it firmly. Size is omitted from some rows. Given values are once, few, many or a class for expanded clones.

TRBD2	many	TRBV24-1	TRBJ2-3	CATSDLPGAGHTDTQYF	TGTGCCACCAGTGATCTCCCGGGAGCGGGGCACACAGATACGCAGTATTTT
-	-	TRBV7-9	TRBJ2-6	CASSLQTGLEGDAGANVLTF	TGTGCCAGCAGCTTACAGACGGGCCTGGAGGGCGATGCTGGGGCCAACGTCCTGACTTTC
TRBD2	many	TRBV20-1	TRBJ2-1	CSARDLSGKNEQFF	TGCAGTGCTAGAGATCTCAGCGGGAAAAATGAGCAGTTCTTC
TRBD1	once	TRBV9	TRBJ1-2	CASSGQGHGYTF	TGTGCCAGCAGCGGACAGGGACATGGCTACACCTTC
TRBD2	-	TRBV5-1	TRBJ2-2	CASSRGLAGGPGELFF	TGTGCCAGCAGCAGAGGACTAGCGGGAGGTCCCGGGGAGCTGTTTTTT
TRBD1	many	TRBV6-5	TRBJ2-7	CASSVGQVYEQYF	TGTGCCAGCAGTGTGGGACAGGTATACGAGCAGTACTTC
TRBD1	-	TRBV4-1	TRBJ2-6	CASSPDKGQGSGANVLTF	TGCGCCAGCAGCCCAGATAAGGGACAGGGATCCGGGGCCAACGTCCTGACTTTC
-	many	TRBV19	TRBJ1-3	CASSITDSGNTIYF	TGTGCCAGTAGTATTACAGATTCTGGAAACACCATATATTTT
TRBD1	-	TRBV2	TRBJ2-3	CANRQGSDTQYF	TGTGCCAACCGACAGGGTTCGGATACGCAGTATTTT
-	-	TRBV12-3/TRBV12-4	TRBJ2-1	CASIRTVYNEQFF	TGTGCCAGCATCCGGACAGTTTACAATGAGCAGTTCTTC
TRBD1	-	TRBV20-1	TRBJ1-2	CSAMTGDRDYGYTF	TGCAGTGCCATGACGGGGGACAGAGACTATGGCTACACCTTC
-	many	TRBV5-1	TRBJ1-4	CASSRQEQSTNEKLFF	TGCGCCAGCAGCCGACAGGAGCAATCAACTAATGAAAAACTGTTTTTT
-	-	TRBV12-3/TRBV12-4	TRBJ2-1	CASRYRSSYNEQFF	TGTGCCAGCCGCTATAGGAGCTCCTACAATGAGCAGTTCTTC
-	many	TRBV7-7	TRBJ2-2	CASSLASFGSLTGELFF	TGTGCTAGCAGCTTAGCCTCGTTCGGGAGTCTCACCGGGGAGCTGTTTTTT
-	once	TRBV7-2	TRBJ2-7	CASSYGNYEQYF	TGTGCCAGCAGCTATGGGAACTACGAGCAGTACTTC
TRBD2	-	TRBV27	TRBJ2-1	CARSSLSGGSYNEQFF	TGTGCCAGGAGTTCCCTGAGCGGGGGGTCTTACAATGAGCAGTTCTTC
TRBD2	many	TRBV5-1	TRBJ2-1	CASSLGSGGYNEQFF	TGCGCCAGCAGCTTGGGTAGCGGGGGCTACAATGAGCAGTTCTTC
TRBD1	many	TRBV6-1	TRBJ1-6	CASSPRDRVASPLHF	TGTGCCAGCAGTCCCCGGGACAGGGTTGCTTCACCCCTCCACTTT
-	-	TRBV12-3/TRBV12-4	TRBJ1-2	CASSQGRYGYTF	TGTGCCAGCAGTCAGGGTCGCTATGGCTACACCTTC
-	-	TRBV6-4	TRBJ2-5	CASRPGPSQETQYF	TGTGCCAGCAGGCCGGGACCGAGTCAAGAGACCCAGTACTTC
TRBD1	-	TRBV5-4	TRBJ2-5	CAPTDRDTQYF	TGTGCCCCCACGGACAGGGACACCCAGTACTTC
TRBD1	many	TRBV5-8	TRBJ1-2	CASSNRDRNYGYTF	TGTGCCAGCAGCAACCGGGACAGAAACTATGGCTACACCTTC
TRBD2	many	TRBV20-1	TRBJ2-6	CSARRLAGASGANVLTF	TGCAGTGCTCGCCGACTAGCGGGGGCCTCTGGGGCCAACGTCCTGACTTTC
-	-	TRBV6-4	TRBJ1-1	CASREAGTKTEAFF	TGTGCCAGCAGGGAGGCTGGAACTAAAACTGAAGCTTTCTTT
-	few	TRBV28	TRBJ1-4	CASSLRAREKLFF	TGTGCCAGCAGTTTGAGGGCGCGAGAAAAACTGTTTTTT
-	many	TRBV4-3	TRBJ2-5	CASSQYTGSEKETQYF	TGCGCCAGCAGCCAGTATACAGGGTCGGAAAAAGAGACCCAGTACTTC
-	-	TRBV19	TRBJ2-5	CASSIGGSGAETQYF	TGTGCCAGTAGTATAGGAGGTAGCGGAGCAGAGACCCAGTACTTC
TRBD2	few	TRBV5-5	TRBJ2-3	CATAGGGVPSTDTQYF	TGTGCCACAGCGGGGGGAGGGGTCCCTAGCACAGATACGCAGTATTTT
-	many	TRBV4-2	TRBJ1-2	CASSHPRGGYGYTF	TGTGCCAGCAGCCACCCGAGGGGTGGCTATGGCTACACCTTC
-	many	TRBV6-5	TRBJ2-2	CASSYRGELFF	TGTGCCAGCAGTTACCGCGGGGAGCTGTTTTTT
-	many	TRBV2	TRBJ2-3	CASSERGRSDTQYF	TGTGCCAGCAGTGAAAGGGGACGTTCAGATACGCAGTATTTT
-	few	TRBV6-1	TRBJ1-2	CASSQAGGRFDGYTF	TGTGCCAGCAGTCAAGCGGGGGGGAGGTTCGATGGCTACACCTTC
-	-	TRBV20-1	TRBJ1-1	CSARGVGRPEAFF	TGCAGTGCTAGAGGGGTAGGTCGCCCTGAAGCTTTCTTT
-	many	TRBV6-6	TRBJ1-6	CASSYARVGSPLHF	TGTGCCAGCAGTTACGCAAGAGTGGGTTCACCCCTCCACTTT